This T cell receptor beta chain was observed in a study of cytomegalovirus exposure and HLA in healthy donors. Findings and limits, study-wide: Based on reports, TCR beta sequences accurately predicted HLA-A and HLA-B alleles for most subjects. In a later analysis, more than 15,000 TCR beta sequences were associated with HLA alleles at 0.05 false discovery rate. DRB1 had the most TCR associations and HLA-C the fewest, a later analysis found, with rates varying by HLA locus.

The CDR3 runs 16 residues. V shed 0 bases and J shed 0 bases, with 9 bases lying between them. Per the germline V gene, CDR1 is LGHNA and CDR2 is YSLEER. The primer mix had 60 Vbeta and 13 Jbeta primers. Clones were read by immunoSEQ multiplex PCR, and TCRdb kept only the in-frame ones, dropping some. The data show approximately 170,000 clones, with 70% to 80% seen just once and 0.75% to 0.8% held by the top ten. This clone has a handful of counts. Antigen: not known. The TCR sequence derives from a female donor in good health and CMV-seronegative. The genes are TRBV4-3 and TRBJ1-5; D uncertain. Sequenced input: PBMCs. The CDR3 nucleotides read TGCGCCAGCAGCCAAGATCCGGGATTTAGCAATCAGCCCCAGCATTTT. It encodes CASSQDPGFSNQPQHF.